This T cell receptor (beta chain) was observed in a study of blood T cell repertoires in COVID-19. Study overall: Donors in the United States, Italy and Spain gave samples during acute or convalescent COVID-19. PBMCs, B-cell-depleted T cells, or T cells provided the cDNA or gDNA that made up the material.

In the study's own analysis: Reference gene primer amplification gave estimated nucleated cell counts. The assay was immunoSEQ multiplex PCR, and TCRdb's table has in-frame clones only and misses some. For V, J and clone size, that table is used; D and trimming come from the DNA. The repertoire consists of 140,000 or so clones, with approximately 90% occurring once and the leading ten covering less than 10%. The CDR3 extends over 16 amino acids. Germline CDR1 is MNHEY and CDR2 is SMNVEV (reference sequence). Deletions cut 7 bases from V and 6 bases from J, with 23 bases between. The gene calls are TRBV27 and TRBJ2-3; TRBD2 might be the D (6 bases). The sample taken for sequencing was peripheral blood. This clonotype originated in a woman aged 45-65 years with active or convalescent COVID-19. The CDR3 bases are TGTGCCAGCACCCCCGGGACTTCCGAAGCACCGGATACGCAGTATTTT. It codes for CASTPGTSEAPDTQYF.